A selection of T cell receptor beta chains follows, all from one sample in a study of T cell clonotyping in hematopoietic cell transplantation. The method was immunoSEQ multiplex PCR; TCRdb's version includes in-frame clones alone and lacks a portion of them. This sample has tens of thousands of clones; just over 85% occur once, and the top ten carry 5.9%. The sequences come from peripheral blood mononuclear cells, collected before stem cell transplant. The source is a man in his sixties with biphenotypic leukemia. Some clones in this sample may be carry-over from other donors' samples. CDR3s include the opening cysteine and the closing phenylalanine or tryptophan. The D gene is left open where the match is weak. Only part of the rows carry a size: once, few, many, or a class if the clone is expanded.

TRBJ2-5,NA,TRBD2,TRBV5-1,TGCGCCAGCACTCTGGGGGGGGAAGAGACCCAGTACTTC,CASTLGGEETQYF
TRBJ1-5,NA,NA,TRBV28,TGTGCCAGCAAAATGGGGGGACGTGCCAATCAGCCCCAGCATTTT,CASKMGGRANQPQHF
TRBJ2-1,NA,NA,TRBV7-2,TGTGCCAGCAGCTTGACTATTAATGAGCAGTTCTTC,CASSLTINEQFF
TRBJ1-2,NA,NA,TRBV5-6,TGTGCCAGCAGCTTGGTGGGATTTGATGGCTACACCTTC,CASSLVGFDGYTF
TRBJ2-5,NA,NA,TRBV20-1,TGCAGTGCTAGGGAGGAGACCCAGTACTTC,CSAREETQYF
TRBJ1-1,NA,NA,TRBV4-2,TGTGCCAGCAGCCAAGCAGACACTGAAGCTTTCTTT,CASSQADTEAFF
TRBJ2-7,NA,NA,TRBV6-6,TGTGCCAGCAGTTGGCGCTACGAGCAGTACTTC,CASSWRYEQYF
TRBJ1-2,NA,NA,TRBV6-1,TGTGCCAGCAGAGAAGTTGGGGCTACCTATGGCTACACCTTC,CASREVGATYGYTF
TRBJ2-5,once,NA,TRBV20-1,TGCAGTGCTAGGGGTTCCGGGACTCCGTACTTC,CSARGSGTPYF
TRBJ2-7,once,NA,TRBV30,TGTGCCTGGAGTGGGTTTGGTGGCAGGCTCGCCTACGAGCAGTACTTC,CAWSGFGGRLAYEQYF
TRBJ1-5,NA,NA,TRBV6-6,TGTGCCAGCAGCTTCGGGGACGACGGTGATCAGCCCCAGCATTTT,CASSFGDDGDQPQHF
TRBJ2-6,once,NA,TRBV9,TGTGCCAGCAGCCTTTTTGACTCTGGGGCCAACGTCCTGACTTTC,CASSLFDSGANVLTF
TRBJ1-2,NA,TRBD1,TRBV5-4,TGTGCCAGCAGCTTGGGGACAGGGGACTTTATTGGCTACACCTTC,CASSLGTGDFIGYTF
TRBJ2-7,few,NA,TRBV19,TGTGCCAGTAGTATAGATCAGGAGAGCGAGCAGTACTTC,CASSIDQESEQYF
TRBJ1-1,NA,TRBD1,TRBV2,TGTGCCAGCAGTCCCGGGACAGGGTTCGGTGAAGCTTTCTTT,CASSPGTGFGEAFF
TRBJ1-2,NA,TRBD1,TRBV6-5,TGTGCCAGCACCCCAGACAGGGCCTATGGCTACACCTTC,CASTPDRAYGYTF
TRBJ2-7,NA,TRBD2,TRBV4-3,TGCGCCAGCAGCCCGACTTTTATAGCGGGAGATGTCTACGAGCAGTACTTC,CASSPTFIAGDVYEQYF
TRBJ1-2,NA,NA,TRBV28,TGTGCCTCCTACCCGGGCGAGGGGAGAGTTGACGCTTCAGGGGGCTACACCTTC,CASYPGEGRVDASGGYTF
TRBJ1-5,few,NA,TRBV4-1,TGCGCCAGCAGCCAAGACGCTCAGGGGTGGCCCCAGCATTTT,CASSQDAQGWPQHF
TRBJ2-1,NA,TRBD2,TRBV28,TGTGCCAGCAGTCAAAGAGCGGGAGGGCGGGAGCAGTTCTTC,CASSQRAGGREQFF
TRBJ1-1,NA,NA,TRBV9,TGTGCCAGCAGCACCCTGACCGATGGGGGTGAAGCTTTCTTT,CASSTLTDGGEAFF
TRBJ2-7,NA,NA,TRBV5-1,TGCGCCAGCAGCTTGGCCTCTCGCGGTCCATCCTACGAGCAGTACTTC,CASSLASRGPSYEQYF
TRBJ2-1,NA,NA,TRBV5-1,TGCGCCAGCAGCTTGGAAGATTCTATAGGGCAGTTCTTC,CASSLEDSIGQFF
TRBJ1-2,NA,NA,TRBV7-2,TGTGCCAGCAGCCCATCAGGCGCGGGCTACACCTTC,CASSPSGAGYTF
TRBJ2-3,NA,NA,TRBV7-8,TGTGCCAGCAGCCCCTTCACAGATACGCAGTATTTT,CASSPFTDTQYF
TRBJ1-4,NA,TRBD1,TRBV5-1,TGCGCCAGCAGCCCCGGACAGGGGAATGAAAAACTGTTTTTT,CASSPGQGNEKLFF
TRBJ1-1,NA,TRBD1,TRBV27,TGTGCCAGCAGTCCTCCGACAGCCGGACCAGGGGGCACTGAAGCTTTCTTT,CASSPPTAGPGGTEAFF
TRBJ1-4,NA,NA,TRBV10-3,TGTGCCATCAGTCATAATGGGGAAAAACTGTTTTTT,CAISHNGEKLFF
TRBJ2-5,NA,NA,TRBV2,TGTGCCAGCAGTGAAGCGCTCTCGGGGGACCAAGAGACCCAGTACTTC,CASSEALSGDQETQYF
TRBJ1-1,once,NA,TRBV10-3,TGTGCCATCAGGGGATCACCTAACACTGAAGCTTTCTTT,CAIRGSPNTEAFF
TRBJ2-7,once,TRBD2,TRBV27,TGTGCCAGCAGCCAGCGGACTAGCGGATCCTACGAGCAGTACTTC,CASSQRTSGSYEQYF
TRBJ2-7,NA,TRBD1,TRBV5-6,TGTGCCAGCAGCAGAGTCTGGACAGGGAGGATTTACGAGCAGTACTTC,CASSRVWTGRIYEQYF
TRBJ2-1,few,NA,TRBV2,TGTGCCAGCAGGTTGGGAGCGGGCTTGATTTGGAATGAGCAGTTCTTC,CASRLGAGLIWNEQFF